Below are 16 T cell receptor beta chains sequenced from a single sample in a study of Tregs in tolerant kidney transplant recipients. The antigens for these receptors are not known. Method: immunoSEQ multiplex PCR; TCRdb's copy keeps in-frame clones and lacks some. Of some 20,000 clones in the sample, just over 65% are singletons; the top ten hold nearly 3.5%. Specimen: Tregs from blood cultured with allogeneic cells. These TCRs come from a human donor in good health.

The chain carries TRBV7-2 and TRBJ2-3, with 7 positions matching TRBD1. J was trimmed by 5 bases and V by 3 bases; bases with no gene match: 5. This CDR3 has 14 residues. The germline gives CDR1 SGHTA, CDR2 FQGNSA. The CDR3 DNA reads TGTGCCAGCAGCTTCAGAACAGGGGAAGATACGCAGTATTTT. Protein product: CASSFRTGEDTQYF.

This rearrangement joins TRBV6-5 to TRBJ1-1, with D perhaps TRBD1 (6 bases). The CDR3 extends over 13 amino acids. Germline values: CDR1 MNHEY, CDR2 SVGAGI. The V gene lost 4 bases and the J gene lost 3 bases, with 9 bases spanning the gap. DNA of the CDR3: TGTGCCAGCAGTTTCGGACAGCACACTGAAGCTTTCTTT. Translation: CASSFGQHTEAFF.

The chain links TRBV11-3 to TRBJ2-7; 12 nucleotides align to TRBD2. Germline assignment: CDR1 SGHNT and CDR2 YENEEA. This CDR3 comprises 16 residues. Trimming at V came to 4 bases and at J to 2 bases, leaving 6 bases not matched to a gene. The CDR3 DNA sequence: TGTGCCAGCAGCTCGAGGACTAGCGGGAATACCTACGAGCAGTACTTC. This encodes CASSSRTSGNTYEQYF.

This CDR3 reads CASSRDGADTQYF. CDR3 nucleotides: TGTGCCAGCTCACGGGATGGGGCAGATACGCAGTATTTT. The chain links TRBV18 to TRBJ2-3; D gene ambiguous. The V end lost 4 bases, the J end lost 4 bases, and 9 bases lay between the germline ends. CDR1 and CDR2 from the germline V gene are KGHSH and LQKENI. The CDR3 runs to 13 residues.

V gene TRBV5-1 combines with J gene TRBJ2-2; D might be TRBD2 (6 bases). The CDR3 totals 16 residues. V lost 0 bases, J lost 0 bases, and 9 bases lay in between. Germline CDR1 and CDR2: SGHRS and YFSETQ. The CDR3 spells CASSLGAGTNTGELFF. CDR3 nucleotides: TGCGCCAGCAGCTTGGGGGCGGGGACGAACACCGGGGAGCTGTTTTTT.

V usage is TRBV5-1 and J usage is TRBJ2-5; tentatively, D is TRBD1 (6 bases). Germline CDR1 reads SGHRS; CDR2 reads YFSETQ. Trimming removed 0 bases at V and 5 bases at J, with 11 bases between. The CDR3 extends over 14 amino acids. CDR3 sequence: CASSLDRARETQYF. In DNA form, the CDR3 reads TGCGCCAGCAGCTTGGACAGGGCCAGGGAGACCCAGTACTTC.

A single count supports this clone. The chain carries TRBV5-6 and TRBJ2-7; D is uncertain. This CDR3 has 11 amino acids. V lost 0 bases and J lost 2, with 0 bases in between. CDR1 and CDR2 (germline): SGHDT, YYEEEE. The CDR3 nucleotides are TGTGCCAGCAGCTTGGCCTACGAGCAGTACTTC. It translates to CASSLAYEQYF.

This clone is medium-sized (0.01 to 0.1%) by share. The chain employs TRBV2 and TRBJ2-7; 11 bases match TRBD1. The CDR3 loop spans 15 amino acids. Germline V gene lookup returns CDR1 SNHLY and CDR2 FYNNEI. V was clipped by 7 bases and J by 5 bases; unmatched bases: 10. Here the CDR3 DNA reads TGTGCCAGCATGCTCGGACAGGGGGCGCACGACGAGCAGTACTTC. This sequence encodes CASMLGQGAHDEQYF.

The chain employs TRBV4-1 and TRBJ2-1; TRBD2 agrees at 9 bases. J gave up 0 bases and V 5 bases, and 14 bases lay outside the gene matches. From germline, CDR1 is MGHRA and CDR2 YSYEKL. CDR3 length: 19 residues. The CDR3 here is CASSFPRGLATSSYNEQFF. CDR3 DNA: TGCGCCAGCAGCTTTCCTAGGGGACTAGCCACGAGCTCCTACAATGAGCAGTTCTTC.

J is TRBJ1-6 and V is TRBV11-2, with a tentative D call TRBD1 (6 bases). The V gene lost 5 bases and the J gene lost 4 bases, with 18 bases spanning the gap. The CDR3 totals 17 residues. Germline CDR1 reads SGHAT; CDR2 reads FQNNGV. The DNA for the CDR3 is TGTGCCAGCAGCCACGCCGGGGGGGGCGTTTATAATTCACCCCTCCACTTT. Translated, it gives CASSHAGGGVYNSPLHF. The whole variable domain, remainder taken from reference TRBV11-2 and TRBJ1-6, is EAGVAQSPRYKIIEKRQSVAFWCNPISGHATLYWYQQILGQGPKLLIQFQNNGVVDDSQLPKDRFSAERLKGVDSTLKIQPAKLEDSAVYLCASSHAGGGVYNSPLHFGNGTRLTVT.

V usage is TRBV5-1 and J usage is TRBJ2-5; 7 bases align to TRBD1. This CDR3 contains 14 residues. CDR1 and CDR2 (germline): SGHRS, YFSETQ. V dropped 0 bases and J dropped 4; count of bases not matched to a gene: 3. Written as DNA, the CDR3 is TGCGCCAGCAGCTTGGGACAGGGCTTAGAGACCCAGTACTTC. It is translated as CASSLGQGLETQYF.

The chain carries TRBV11-3 and TRBJ2-7; TRBD2 matches 7 bases. The CDR3 is made up of 14 amino acids. The V gene's germline CDR1 is SGHNT and CDR2 YENEEA. V lost 5 bases and J lost 4; bases outside the gene matches: 8. CDR3 amino acids: CASSPGGGFYEQYF. The CDR3 bases are TGTGCCAGCAGCCCGGGGGGAGGATTTTACGAGCAGTACTTC.

V gene TRBV5-1 combines with J gene TRBJ1-1, with TRBD1 identical over 7 bases. Germline lookup yields CDR1 SGHRS and CDR2 YFSETQ. This CDR3 is built from 16 residues. After removal of 4 bases from V and 0 bases from J, the junction contained 9 bases not matched to a gene. In nucleotides, the CDR3 is TGCGCCAGCAGCAGAGAGGGGGCGGAGATGAACACTGAAGCTTTCTTT. Translating gives CASSREGAEMNTEAFF.

This chain joins TRBV5-4 and TRBJ1-4; possible D gene TRBD1, 6 bases. The CDR3 spans 17 residues. Germline-derived CDR1 and CDR2 are SGHNT and YYREEE (reference sequence). V was shortened by 4 bases and J by 7 bases, with 23 bases between the two germline ends. The CDR3: CASSHLGGLYFAEKLFF. CDR3 in DNA: TGTGCCAGCAGCCATCTCGGGGGCCTCTATTTTGCTGAAAAACTGTTTTTT.

The chain uses TRBV6-6 and TRBJ2-7; 7 nucleotides align to TRBD1. The CDR3 covers 14 residues. In germline, CDR1 is MNHNY, CDR2 SVGAGI (reference sequence). Trimming took 4 bases from V and 2 from J; bases not matched to a gene: 5. The CDR3 loop reads CASSSRQGTYEQYF. For the CDR3, the DNA is TGTGCCAGCAGTTCCCGACAGGGCACCTACGAGCAGTACTTC.

The gene calls are TRBV7-9 and TRBJ1-3; no clear D gene. CDR1 is SEHNR and CDR2 is FQNEAQ in the germline V gene (reference sequence). V was cut by 5 bases and J by 0 bases, with 14 bases left in between. This CDR3 has 16 residues. CDR3 loop: CASSLQTGSSGNTIYF. CDR3 nucleotide sequence: TGTGCCAGCAGCCTCCAAACGGGCAGCTCTGGAAACACCATATATTTT.